The rows below give T cell receptor beta chains drawn from one sample of a study of vaccination and CD4 T cells after COVID-19. What these receptors recognize is not known. Each CDR3 protein gets one entry after TCRdb re-called the PCR reads with MiXCR. The table records some 26,000 distinct CDR3 sequences, around 50% of them present only once. The sample was CD4+ T cells from blood, cultured in vitro, taken before SARS-CoV-2 vaccination. Receptors were obtained from a human donor who received a COVID-19 vaccine. Each CDR3 is given with its conserved first and last residue. A D gene is named only where the DNA matches it firmly. Size tells how often a clone was seen (once, few, many) or the class of an expanded clone, and some rows leave it out.

CDR3 protein	CDR3 DNA	D gene	J gene	clone size	V gene
CARCCVETQYF	TGTGCCAGATGTTGTGTGGAGACCCAGTACTTC	.	TRBJ2-5	few	TRBV7-6
CASSLGTATYYGYTF	TGTGCCAGCAGCTTAGGGACAGCGACCTACTATGGCTACACCTTC	.	TRBJ1-2	.	TRBV7-2
CSVDTGYRGYTF	TGCAGCGTTGACACAGGGTATAGAGGCTACACCTTC	.	TRBJ1-2	once	TRBV29-1
CSAGGPGGKQYF	TGCAGTGCTGGAGGGCCAGGAGGGAAGCAGTACTTC	.	TRBJ2-7	.	TRBV20-1
CSAIRDRGNTEAFF	TGCAGTGCTATCCGGGACAGGGGGAACACTGAAGCTTTCTTT	TRBD1	TRBJ1-1	.	TRBV20-1
CASSVIQGSYEQYF	TGTGCCAGCAGCGTGATACAGGGCTCCTACGAGCAGTACTTC	.	TRBJ2-7	.	TRBV5-5
CASSRGSTRNQPQHF	TGTGCCAGTAGTAGGGGCAGCACCCGCAATCAGCCCCAGCATTTT	.	TRBJ1-5	few	TRBV19
CASSPFRTGFTNEQYF	TGTGCCAGCTCACCCTTCCGGACAGGCTTCACCAACGAGCAGTACTTC	TRBD1	TRBJ2-7	.	TRBV18
CASSLWVGHGNQPQHF	TGTGCCAGCAGTTTATGGGTAGGGCATGGGAATCAGCCCCAGCATTTT	.	TRBJ1-5	.	TRBV12-3/TRBV12-4
CASRGHLRMNTEAFF	TGCGCCAGCAGGGGACACCTAAGAATGAACACTGAAGCTTTCTTT	.	TRBJ1-1	once	TRBV10-1